This T cell receptor (beta chain) was profiled in a study of blood T cell repertoires in COVID-19. Germline V gene lookup returns CDR1 SQVTM and CDR2 ANQGSEA. The CDR3 sequence is 11 residues long. Trimming pared 0 bases from V and 7 bases from J, leaving 6 bases between. This clone is a singleton in its sample. In the source study's methods: From reference gene primer amplification, estimates of nucleated cell counts were derived. Assay used: immunoSEQ multiplex PCR; TCRdb lists only in-frame clones, some missing. That table is the source of V, J and clone size, and D and trimming were worked out from the DNA. The profile shows 70,000 to 75,000 clones, roughly 80% of them singletons.

The sample taken for sequencing was peripheral blood. The gene calls are TRBV29-1 and TRBJ1-2, with D uncertain. The receptor comes from a man between 65 and 80 years old with acute or convalescent COVID-19. The CDR3 DNA reads TGCAGCGTTGAAGAACAGACTGGCTACACCTTC. This gives the protein CSVEEQTGYTF.